This T cell receptor beta chain was sequenced for a study of shared T cell receptors in the human thymus. This table comes from immunoSEQ multiplex PCR, and its TCRdb copy is limited to in-frame clones, with some not included. The sample contains under 450,000 clones, roughly 94% of which appear only once. The CDR3 has 17 residues. J was trimmed by 0 bases and V by 7 bases; bases with no gene match: 11. Germline loops: CDR1 MNHEY, CDR2 SMNVEV (reference sequence). This chain uses TRBV27 with TRBJ1-1, with 10 positions matching TRBD1. The material sequenced was thymocytes. The receptor was derived from a human donor. The CDR3 region is CASTSDRGRRMNTEAFF. The CDR3 nucleotides are TGTGCCAGCACCTCTGACAGGGGGCGAAGGATGAACACTGAAGCTTTCTTT.